These 11 T cell receptor beta chains share one sample of origin, sequenced in a study of patients and donors after allogeneic stem cell transplantation. TCRdb reprocessed the RT-PCR reads with MiXCR, giving one entry per CDR3 protein. The sample holds approximately 410,000 distinct CDR3 sequences, 15% to 20% seen once. Sequencing was performed on blood, either unsorted or a sorted T cell fraction (not recorded which). The receptors were sampled from a human donor who was either an allogeneic HSCT recipient or a stem cell or donor lymphocyte infusion donor (not recorded which). It is not recorded whose cells these are; they may come from a transplant donor.

The CDR3 DNA is TGCAGTGCTAGAGATTGGGTCGTCACAGATACGCAGTATTTT. Protein: CSARDWVVTDTQYF. This chain uses TRBV20-1 with TRBJ2-3; unclear D gene. With 0 bases removed from V and 2 bases from J, the gap between germline ends came to 9 bases. Looked up from germline, CDR1 is DFQATT and CDR2 is SNEGSKA (reference sequence). This CDR3 region has 14 residues.

This clonotype appeared a few times. The chain joins TRBV6-1 to TRBJ1-1, with D unresolved. With 6 bases removed from V and 3 bases from J, the gap between germline ends came to 11 bases. CDR1 and CDR2 (germline): MNHNS, SASEGT. The CDR3 spans 13 residues. CDR3 sequence: CASSNLGHTEAFF. The DNA of the CDR3 is TGTGCCAGCAGCAATCTAGGGCACACTGAAGCTTTCTTT.

This clonotype was counted at least ten times. The chain couples TRBV12-3 or TRBV12-4 to TRBJ2-3, with 10 bases lining up with TRBD1. The CDR3 consists of 15 residues. Trimming removed 5 bases from V and 5 bases from J; junction bases left unmatched: 7. CDR3 region: CASSPPGQGRDTQYF. The CDR3, as DNA: TGTGCCAGCAGTCCTCCGGGACAGGGGCGAGATACGCAGTATTTT.

V is TRBV20-1 and J is TRBJ2-7; a weak D match, TRBD1 (6 bases). Germline V CDR1 and CDR2: DFQATT, SNEGSKA (reference sequence). CDR3 size: 12 residues. Trimming left V 8 bases short and J 0 bases short, with 11 bases between. The CDR3 nucleotides read TGCAGTACAGGGCTCACCTCCTACGAGCAGTACTTC. This codes for CSTGLTSYEQYF.

The sample holds a few counts of this clonotype. This CDR3 is CASSIPLAGASGNEQFF. DNA of the CDR3: TGTGCCAGCAGCATCCCACTAGCGGGGGCCTCTGGGAATGAGCAGTTCTTC. The V gene is TRBV7-9, the J gene TRBJ2-1, with 11 bases fitting TRBD2. There are 17 residues in the CDR3. Germline CDR1 reads SEHNR; CDR2 reads FQNEAQ (reference sequence). V lost 5 bases, J lost 7 bases, and 13 bases stayed unmatched.

This clonotype was seen many times. The chain has TRBV12-3 or TRBV12-4 and TRBJ2-1; a possible D gene is TRBD2 (7 bases). The CDR3 covers 13 residues. Trimming took 2 bases from V and 9 from J, leaving 11 bases between them. The CDR3 DNA is TGTGCCAGCAGTTTATCGAGGGGGGGTGAGCAGTTCTTC. Protein product: CASSLSRGGEQFF.

This clonotype was observed a handful of times. This chain connects TRBV4-2 to TRBJ1-5; D gene unclear. The CDR3 has 16 residues. Germline V lookup: CDR1 LGHNA, CDR2 YNFKEQ. The V end lost 1 base, the J end lost 2 bases, and 12 bases lay between the germline ends. The CDR3 coding sequence is TGTGCCAGCAGCCAAGGGCCTCGGCGGGGCAATCAGCCCCAGCATTTT. Encoded protein: CASSQGPRRGNQPQHF.

The chain joins TRBV3-1 to TRBJ2-5, with 11 nucleotides matching TRBD2. V was pared by 2 bases and J by 0 bases, with 5 bases of the junction left unmatched. CDR3 length: 17 amino acids. Germline V gene lookup returns CDR1 LGHDT and CDR2 YNNKEL (reference sequence). The CDR3 loop reads CASSQSRLAGHQETQYF. The CDR3 DNA reads TGTGCCAGCAGCCAATCGAGACTAGCGGGGCACCAAGAGACCCAGTACTTC.

This clonotype came up a few times. The gene calls are TRBV6-6 and TRBJ1-4; tentatively, D is TRBD1 (5 bases). The CDR3 sequence is 12 residues long. Between the trimmed V and J ends, which lost 10 bases and 8 bases, there was a span of 14 bases. Per the germline V gene, CDR1 is MNHNY and CDR2 is SVGAGI (reference sequence). DNA of the CDR3: TGTGCCATCTCGGGACCGCCAGAAAAACTGTTTTTT. Amino acids: CAISGPPEKLFF.

In its sample, this clonotype was seen once. The CDR3 DNA sequence: TGTGCCAGTAGTATCGTAGCGGGAGTTGGCACCGGGGAGCTGTTTTTT. It codes for CASSIVAGVGTGELFF. The chain employs TRBV19 and TRBJ2-2, with TRBD2 identical over 9 bases. The CDR3 is 16 residues long. The V segment lost 3 bases and the J segment 4 bases; nucleotides outside the gene matches: 6. Germline CDR1 is LNHDA and CDR2 is SQIVND (reference sequence).

The genes are TRBV29-1 and TRBJ1-4, with 8 bases that match TRBD1. This CDR3 is built from 13 residues. After removal of 6 bases from V and 5 bases from J, the junction contained 5 bases not matched to a gene. Germline V CDR1 and CDR2: SQVTM, ANQGSEA. This chain's CDR3 is CSVAGTGNEKLFF. The CDR3 coding sequence is TGCAGCGTCGCCGGGACAGGCAATGAAAAACTGTTTTTT. Combining the CDR3 with reference TRBV29-1 and TRBJ1-4 gives the whole variable domain SAVISQKPSRDICQRGTSLTIQCQVDSQVTMMFWYRQQPGQSLTLIATANQGSEATYESGFVIDKFPISRPNLTFSTLTVSNMSPEDSSIYLCSVAGTGNEKLFFGSGTQLSVL.